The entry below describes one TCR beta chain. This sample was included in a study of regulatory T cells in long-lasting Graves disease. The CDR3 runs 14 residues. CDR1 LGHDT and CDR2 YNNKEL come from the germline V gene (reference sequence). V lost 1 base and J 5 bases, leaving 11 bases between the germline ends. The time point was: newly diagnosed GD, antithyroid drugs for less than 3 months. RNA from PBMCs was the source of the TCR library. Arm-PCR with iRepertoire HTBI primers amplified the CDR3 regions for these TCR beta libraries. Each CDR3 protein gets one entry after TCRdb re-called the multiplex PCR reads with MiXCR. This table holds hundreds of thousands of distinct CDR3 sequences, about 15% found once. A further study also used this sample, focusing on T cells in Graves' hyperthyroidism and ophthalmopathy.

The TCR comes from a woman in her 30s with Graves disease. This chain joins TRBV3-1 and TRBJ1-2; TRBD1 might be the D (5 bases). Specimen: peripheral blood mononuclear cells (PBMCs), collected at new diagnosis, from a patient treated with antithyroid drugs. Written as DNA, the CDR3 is TGTGCCAGCAGCCAAGTCGCAGGGAAGTATGGCTACACCTTC. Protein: CASSQVAGKYGYTF. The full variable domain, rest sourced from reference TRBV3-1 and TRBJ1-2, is DTAVSQTPKYLVTQMGNDKSIKCEQNLGHDTMYWYKQDSKKFLKIMFSYNNKELIINETVPNRFSPKSPDKAHLNLHINSLELGDSAVYFCASSQVAGKYGYTFGSGTRLTVV.